One sample yielded the 31 T cell receptor beta chains listed below, sequenced in a study of naive and memory T cell subsets. TCR cDNA received a 3' ligated oligonucleotide that carried a UMI. Four PCR rounds used nested alpha and beta constant region primers plus the SP2 primer. TCRdb passed the 5' RACE reads through MiXCR, listing each CDR3 protein once. The sample includes 25,000 to 35,000 distinct CDR3 sequences, approximately 15% of them seen just once. The receptor set was obtained from a female donor in good health.

The chain uses TRBV9 and TRBJ2-3; a weak D match, TRBD1 (6 bases). Trimming took 3 bases from V and 4 from J, leaving 12 bases between them. Germline CDR1 reads SGDLS; CDR2 reads YYNGEE. The CDR3 covers 14 residues. The CDR3 DNA is TGTGCCAGCAGCGGATTATCAGGGGCAGATACGCAGTATTTT. This gives the protein CASSGLSGADTQYF.

The chain couples TRBV20-1 to TRBJ2-1, with 9 positions matching TRBD2. Per the germline V gene, CDR1 is DFQATT and CDR2 is SNEGSKA (reference sequence). The CDR3 is 13 amino acids. The CDR3 coding sequence is TGCAGAGCCCAGCGGGGGGTTTACAATGAGCAGTTCTTC. Its translation: CRAQRGVYNEQFF.

This clonotype was observed a few times. The gene calls are TRBV6-1 and TRBJ1-2; 8 positions match TRBD1. The V gene end was trimmed by 6 bases and the J gene end by 4 bases; junction bases not matched to a gene: 7. The germline gives CDR1 MNHNS, CDR2 SASEGT. The CDR3 loop spans 14 amino acids. The CDR3 spells CASRPQGGVYGYTF. As DNA, the CDR3 is TGTGCCAGCAGACCACAGGGGGGAGTCTATGGCTACACCTTC.

This clonotype was counted many times. The genes are TRBV20-1 and TRBJ2-3; a weak D match, TRBD2 (5 bases). Trimming stripped 0 bases from V and 4 bases from J, with 11 bases between. The CDR3 has 14 amino acids. Germline CDR1 is DFQATT and CDR2 is SNEGSKA (reference sequence). CDR3 sequence reads: CSARDLSSPDTQYF. The CDR3 DNA is TGCAGTGCTAGAGATCTGTCTAGCCCAGATACGCAGTATTTT.

This clonotype was picked up a small number of times. The V gene is TRBV10-2, the J gene TRBJ1-2; 10 nucleotides align to TRBD1. Germline V gene data show CDR1 as WSHSY and CDR2 as SAAADI. The CDR3 spans 13 residues. V was clipped by 5 bases and J by 6 bases; unmatched bases: 3. The CDR3 spells CASSLTGGDGYTF. In DNA form, the CDR3 reads TGCGCCAGCAGTTTGACAGGGGGCGATGGCTACACCTTC.

This clonotype was counted at least ten times. V gene TRBV20-1 combines with J gene TRBJ2-1, with TRBD2 as a possible D gene (5 bases). The germline CDR1 and CDR2 sequences are DFQATT and SNEGSKA (reference sequence). The CDR3 is 12 amino acids. V lost 4 bases and J lost 9, with 13 bases in between. The CDR3 DNA sequence: TGCAGTGCTAAACGGGGATCGGGTGAGCAGTTCTTC. This translates into CSAKRGSGEQFF.

This clonotype showed up just a few times. The chain recombines TRBV12-3 or TRBV12-4 with TRBJ1-2; D unresolved. The CDR3 has 13 amino acids. Trimming stripped 6 bases from V and 2 bases from J, with 10 bases between. The CDR3 here is CASSRTVNYGYTF. The CDR3 DNA follows: TGTGCCAGCAGCAGGACGGTGAACTATGGCTACACCTTC.

This chain connects TRBV9 to TRBJ2-5, with D hard to call. Trimming took off 0 bases at V and 2 bases at J, with 11 bases between the two ends. The CDR3 is 15 residues long. The germline V gene encodes CDR1 SGDLS and CDR2 YYNGEE. Here the CDR3 reads CASSVGGQAQETQYF. Here the CDR3 DNA reads TGTGCCAGCAGCGTAGGTGGCCAAGCGCAAGAGACCCAGTACTTC.

There are a few counts of this clonotype. The rearrangement links TRBV6-5 to TRBJ1-2; TRBD1 agrees at 7 bases. The V gene end was trimmed by 5 bases and the J gene end by 6 bases; junction bases not matched to a gene: 6. This CDR3 spans 13 amino acids. In germline, CDR1 is MNHEY, CDR2 SVGAGI. CDR3 nucleotide sequence: TGTGCCAGCAGTCCCGACAGGGTGGATGGCTACACCTTC. Residues: CASSPDRVDGYTF.

This clonotype has ten or more counts. This chain joins TRBV6-4 and TRBJ1-1; D uncertain. In germline, CDR1 is MRHNA, CDR2 SNTAGT. This CDR3 contains 14 residues. Deletions cut 6 bases from V and 1 base from J, with 12 bases between. The CDR3: CASRTGFQNTEAFF. The CDR3 region has the DNA TGTGCCAGCAGAACTGGGTTTCAGAACACTGAAGCTTTCTTT.

Ten or more counts support this clonotype. V and J are TRBV29-1 and TRBJ1-1; 7 bases fit TRBD1. The J segment lost 5 bases and the V segment lost 4 bases, leaving 7 bases of the junction unmatched. This CDR3 spans 13 amino acids. Germline V gene data show CDR1 as SQVTM and CDR2 as ANQGSEA. CDR3 protein: CSVAGHRGTEAFF. The CDR3 nucleotides read TGCAGCGTTGCGGGACACAGGGGTACTGAAGCTTTCTTT. The whole variable domain, remainder taken from reference TRBV29-1 and TRBJ1-1, is SAVISQKPSRDICQRGTSLTIQCQVDSQVTMMFWYRQQPGQSLTLIATANQGSEATYESGFVIDKFPISRPNLTFSTLTVSNMSPEDSSIYLCSVAGHRGTEAFFGQGTRLTVV.

This chain connects TRBV24-1 to TRBJ2-3, with 12 bases aligning to TRBD1. Germline values: CDR1 KGHDR, CDR2 SFDVKD. The CDR3 extends over 16 amino acids. J lost 5 bases, V lost 5 bases, and 7 bases had no gene match. The CDR3 sequence: CATSVGGTGGGDTQYF. The CDR3, as DNA: TGTGCCACCAGTGTAGGAGGGACAGGGGGCGGAGATACGCAGTATTTT.

The chain combines TRBV2 with TRBJ1-6; no clear D gene. This CDR3 spans 12 amino acids. CDR1 is SNHLY, CDR2 FYNNEI, per germline. V lost 7 bases, J lost 6 bases, and 7 bases lay in between. Here the CDR3 reads CASNSLNSPLHF. The DNA for the CDR3 is TGTGCCAGCAACAGCCTTAATTCACCCCTCCACTTT.

Within the sample, this clonotype is medium-sized. This chain links TRBV27 with TRBJ1-5; D uncertain. Per germline, CDR1 MNHEY and CDR2 SMNVEV (reference sequence). This CDR3 is built from 15 residues. Trimming removed 1 base at V and 11 bases at J, with 18 bases between. The chain's CDR3 is CASSLLYGRQSTQHF. DNA of the CDR3: TGTGCCAGCAGTTTATTGTACGGTCGGCAGTCGACCCAGCATTTT.

This clonotype was counted at least ten times. The chain combines TRBV12-3 or TRBV12-4 with TRBJ2-5, with a tentative D call TRBD1 (7 bases). The CDR3 is 14 residues long. With 6 bases removed from V and 5 bases from J, the gap between germline ends came to 16 bases. The CDR3 DNA follows: TGTGCCAGCAGACGGAGGGGGCCCGGGGAGACCCAGTACTTC. Translated, it gives CASRRRGPGETQYF.

Details on this clonotype: This clone may be a read error of a much larger clone one base away. V gene TRBV20-1 combines with J gene TRBJ1-1; D gene ambiguous. Germline CDR1 DFQATT, CDR2 SNEGSKA (reference sequence). The length of the CDR3 is 12 residues. The CDR3 sequence: CGARSLNTEAFF. CDR3 sequence (DNA): TGCGGTGCTAGATCCCTTAACACTGAAGCTTTCTTT.

This clonotype was seen many times. The rearrangement links TRBV6-6 to TRBJ1-1; D remains unclear. This CDR3 region has 15 residues. Between the trimmed V and J ends, which lost 0 bases and 0 bases, there was a span of 8 bases. Germline V gene sequence: CDR1 MNHNY, CDR2 SVGAGI (reference sequence). CDR3 loop: CASSYSGIMNTEAFF. As DNA, the CDR3 is TGTGCCAGCAGTTACTCGGGGATTATGAACACTGAAGCTTTCTTT.

This rearrangement joins TRBV15 to TRBJ1-5, with D maybe TRBD1 (6 bases). The CDR3 spans 13 residues. The germline V and J ends were trimmed by 8 bases and 7 bases, with 15 bases remaining between them. CDR1 and CDR2 (germline): LNHNV, YYDKDF (reference sequence). The CDR3 reads CATAYRVNQPQHF. DNA for the CDR3: TGTGCCACCGCCTACAGGGTAAACCAGCCCCAGCATTTT.

This clonotype was seen more than once but under ten times. The rearrangement joins TRBV10-3 to TRBJ2-5; a weak D match, TRBD2 (7 bases). This CDR3 comprises 15 residues. Trimming left V 5 bases short and J 1 base short, with 14 bases between. Germline lookup yields CDR1 ENHRY and CDR2 SYGVKD. The CDR3 reads CAISRGGGPQETQYF. For the CDR3, the DNA is TGTGCCATCAGTCGAGGGGGAGGGCCCCAAGAGACCCAGTACTTC.

In this sample, this clonotype turned up many times. The rearrangement links TRBV20-1 to TRBJ2-7; 7 positions match TRBD1. Germline CDR1 is DFQATT and CDR2 is SNEGSKA (reference sequence). V lost 5 bases and J lost 0; bases outside the gene matches: 7. This CDR3 has 14 amino acids. The CDR3 DNA is TGCAGTGCTGGACCTGGGACAGACTCCTACGAGCAGTACTTC. Protein sequence: CSAGPGTDSYEQYF.

J is TRBJ2-2 and V is TRBV12-3 or TRBV12-4, with D possibly TRBD1 on 5 matching bases. Trimming stripped 6 bases from V and 3 bases from J, with 11 bases between. CDR3 size: 14 residues. CDR3 coding DNA: TGTGCCAGCAGCCCGCCAGGGTACACCGGGGAGCTGTTTTTT. Amino acids: CASSPPGYTGELFF.

V and J are TRBV6-1 and TRBJ2-6, with D unclear. The CDR3 is 14 residues long. Trimming shortened V by 6 bases and J by 2 bases, and 8 bases separated the two germline ends. Germline values: CDR1 MNHNS, CDR2 SASEGT. The CDR3 here is CASRTDPGANVLTF. The CDR3 nucleotides are TGTGCCAGCAGAACCGATCCTGGGGCCAACGTCCTGACTTTC.

By frequency in the sample, this clonotype is medium-sized (0.01 to 0.1%). This rearrangement joins TRBV7-9 to TRBJ2-7; the match to TRBD2 covers 7 bases. The CDR3 totals 14 residues. With 5 bases clipped from V and 0 bases from J, the junction kept 4 bases outside the gene matches. Germline V lookup: CDR1 SEHNR, CDR2 FQNEAQ (reference sequence). The CDR3 protein is CASSLRDYSYEQYF. CDR3 nucleotides: TGTGCCAGCAGCCTACGGGACTACTCCTACGAGCAGTACTTC. The full variable domain, with the rest looked up from reference TRBV7-9 and TRBJ2-7, is DTGVSQNPRHKITKRGQNVTFRCDPISEHNRLYWYRQTLGQGPEFLTYFQNEAQLEKSRLLSDRFSAERPKGSFSTLEIQRTEQGDSAMYLCASSLRDYSYEQYFGPGTRLTVT.

This clonotype ranks as medium-sized (0.01 to 0.1%). The rearrangement links TRBV20-1 to TRBJ2-1, with D possibly TRBD2 on 6 matching bases. CDR1 and CDR2 (germline): DFQATT, SNEGSKA (reference sequence). Trimming removed 0 bases from V and 3 bases from J, with 9 bases in between. The CDR3 contains 14 residues. The CDR3, as DNA: TGCAGTGCTAGAGACAAGGACTACTACAATGAGCAGTTCTTC. This encodes CSARDKDYYNEQFF.

The V gene is TRBV9, the J gene TRBJ2-3, with D possibly matching TRBD1 (6 bases). Trimming removed 1 base at V and 3 bases at J, with 12 bases between. This CDR3 has 15 amino acids. Germline V CDR1 and CDR2: SGDLS, YYNGEE. In nucleotides, the CDR3 is TGTGCCAGCAGCGTAATTCAGGGGCGTACAGATACGCAGTATTTT. This codes for CASSVIQGRTDTQYF.

This clonotype has at least ten counts. V usage is TRBV12-3 or TRBV12-4 and J usage is TRBJ1-5, with D tentatively TRBD1 (5 bases). Deletions cut 5 bases from V and 3 bases from J, with 14 bases between. The CDR3 has 15 amino acids. This chain's CDR3 is CASSRGHKLNQPQHF. The DNA for the CDR3 is TGTGCCAGCAGTCGCGGACATAAGCTCAATCAGCCCCAGCATTTT.

This clonotype was counted ten times or more. The V and J genes are TRBV6-5 and TRBJ2-1; 8 bases are shared with TRBD2. Germline V gene data show CDR1 as MNHEY and CDR2 as SVGAGI. J was trimmed by 9 bases and V by 0 bases; bases with no gene match: 10. The CDR3 consists of 16 residues. CDR3 loop: CASSYSQGIAGGEQFF. For the CDR3, the DNA is TGTGCCAGCAGTTACTCCCAGGGAATCGCGGGGGGTGAGCAGTTCTTC.

This clonotype appeared a few times. This rearrangement joins TRBV12-3 or TRBV12-4 to TRBJ2-1; 8 bases align to TRBD2. CDR3 length equals 14 residues. Germline trimming cut 6 bases from V and 7 bases from J; bases unmatched to any gene: 8. CDR3 amino acids: CASRIAGPENEQFF. CDR3 nucleotide sequence: TGTGCCAGCAGGATAGCGGGGCCTGAAAATGAGCAGTTCTTC.

In this sample, this clonotype turned up many times. The chain carries TRBV29-1 and TRBJ1-2, with unresolved D. The CDR3 covers 11 residues. Per germline, CDR1 SQVTM and CDR2 ANQGSEA. Trimming left V 7 bases short and J 4 bases short, with 10 bases between. The CDR3, as DNA: TGCAGCGCTACAGAGTCCTATGGCTACACCTTC. Translated: CSATESYGYTF.

This clonotype came up many times. V and J are TRBV20-1 and TRBJ1-3; 10 nucleotides align to TRBD1. This CDR3 is 15 amino acids long. Trimming removed 6 bases from V and 0 bases from J; junction bases left unmatched: 5. Germline CDR1 reads DFQATT; CDR2 reads SNEGSKA (reference sequence). The CDR3 nucleotides are TGCAGTGCAAGACAGGGGGCAAGCTCTGGAAACACCATATATTTT. Encoded protein: CSARQGASSGNTIYF.

In the case of this clonotype: A much larger clone sits a single nucleotide away, making a read error possible. The J gene is TRBJ1-1, the V gene TRBV6-2 or TRBV6-3; D unclear. Germline-derived CDR1 and CDR2 are MNHEY and SVGEGT. V shed 2 bases and J shed 0 bases, with 1 base lying between them. CDR3 length equals 12 residues. This chain's CDR3 is CASSYVNTEAFF. CDR3 DNA sequence: TGTGCCAGCAGTTACGTGAACACTGAAGCTTTCTTT.